This T cell receptor (beta chain) was sequenced in a study of Ad26.COV2.S vaccination and SARS-CoV-2 variants. Study-wide context: Administration of Ad26.COV2.S was intramuscular, either once or twice 56 days apart. General study findings and limits: Comparability of non-spike TCR breadth was observed across vaccine and placebo recipients. In TCR breadth and depth analyses, total T cell responses may have been underestimated.

Repertoires were generated with immunoSEQ multiplex PCR, while TCRdb's copy carries only in-frame clones and drops some. The data contain about 390,000 clones, approximately 92% of them singletons. This clone appeared once. Its antigen is undetermined. Treatment noted: some 20 received Ad26.COV2.S at low or high dose, single or two shots; 5 received placebo; per-sample allocation not given. Sampling took place 63 days after the first vaccine or placebo injection. At a Boston site, the person donating was an adult of 18-55 years. The sample here was peripheral blood, taken in a trial of Ad26.COV2.S vaccine versus placebo. The receptor was derived from a person between 18 and 65 years old who received the Ad26.COV2.S COVID-19 vaccine or a placebo.

Here the CDR3 reads CASSPLQKTDYGYTF. CDR3 coding DNA: TGTGCCAGCTCACCACTTCAGAAGACAGACTATGGCTACACCTTC. The V call is TRBV18, the J call TRBJ1-2; the D gene is possibly TRBD1 (5 bases). From germline, CDR1 is KGHSH and CDR2 LQKENI. Trimming shortened V by 1 base and J by 3 bases, and 12 bases separated the two germline ends. The CDR3 consists of 15 residues.